A selection of T cell receptor beta chains follows, all from one sample in a study of CXCR3-negative and CXCR3-positive naive CD8 T cells. TCRdb re-called the 5' RACE reads, yielding one record per CDR3 amino acid sequence without DNA. The sample's table shows around 140,000 distinct CDR3 sequences. Input material: naive CXCR3- CD8+ T cells from blood. These receptors came from a human donor in good health. Some clones in this sample may be carry-over from other donors' samples. Both conserved end residues are part of each CDR3.

V gene: TRBV20-1
J gene: TRBJ1-5
CDR3 protein: CSARGTVGNQPQHF

V gene: TRBV9
J gene: TRBJ1-2
CDR3 protein: CASSVWDSTNYGYTF

V gene: TRBV6-1
J gene: TRBJ2-1
CDR3 protein: CASSEAHQFVGTTAYNEQFF

V gene: TRBV12-3/TRBV12-4
J gene: TRBJ2-7
CDR3 protein: CASSSNLLAGYYEQYF

V gene: TRBV21-1
J gene: TRBJ1-6
CDR3 protein: CASSKWRGHDSPLHF

V gene: TRBV28
J gene: TRBJ2-7
CDR3 protein: CASSLSFYNQGGDEQYF

V gene: TRBV7-9
J gene: TRBJ2-7
CDR3 protein: CASSLGGAGEKYF

V gene: TRBV20-1
J gene: TRBJ2-7
CDR3 protein: CSASLTTASYEQYF

V gene: TRBV6-6
J gene: TRBJ2-1
CDR3 protein: CASSYMVASYNEQFF

V gene: TRBV4-1
J gene: TRBJ2-1
CDR3 protein: CASSLTSEPYNEQFF

V gene: TRBV4-3
J gene: TRBJ2-2
CDR3 protein: CASSQEWSGSNTGELFF

V gene: TRBV6-1
J gene: TRBJ1-2
CDR3 protein: CASNLRGNYGYTF

V gene: TRBV6-6
J gene: TRBJ2-1
CDR3 protein: CASSYPGLAGNEQFF

V gene: TRBV7-9
J gene: TRBJ2-7
CDR3 protein: CASSLVGVFDEQYF

V gene: TRBV4-1
J gene: TRBJ2-3
CDR3 protein: CASSQGSDTQYF

V gene: TRBV12-3/TRBV12-4
J gene: TRBJ2-2
CDR3 protein: CASSGQPPMAGELFF

V gene: TRBV28
J gene: TRBJ2-5
CDR3 protein: CASSLRVQFQETQYF

V gene: TRBV7-7
J gene: TRBJ2-2
CDR3 protein: CASSLVVSGELFF

V gene: TRBV14
J gene: TRBJ2-7
CDR3 protein: CASSQAGQGYEQYF

V gene: TRBV4-3
J gene: TRBJ1-2
CDR3 protein: CASSQDLVDRDGNGYAF

V gene: TRBV9
J gene: TRBJ1-1
CDR3 protein: CASSPIQPEAFF

V gene: TRBV5-4
J gene: TRBJ2-7
CDR3 protein: CASSLAGSGTSSYEQYF

V gene: TRBV18
J gene: TRBJ2-7
CDR3 protein: CASSPGQPYEQYF

V gene: TRBV28
J gene: TRBJ2-3
CDR3 protein: CASSLAGGPNTQYF

V gene: TRBV29-1
J gene: TRBJ1-1
CDR3 protein: CSVDGLNTEAFF

V gene: TRBV29-1
J gene: TRBJ2-7
CDR3 protein: CSVEWVGAYEQYF

V gene: TRBV6-5
J gene: TRBJ2-1
CDR3 protein: CASSYSGRDNEQFF

V gene: TRBV13
J gene: TRBJ1-1
CDR3 protein: CASSFREGTEAFF

V gene: TRBV4-1
J gene: TRBJ1-5
CDR3 protein: CASSLGQASNQPQHF

V gene: TRBV5-1
J gene: TRBJ2-7
CDR3 protein: CASSLAGLASHEQYF

V gene: TRBV3-1
J gene: TRBJ2-7
CDR3 protein: CASSQQVDYEQYF

V gene: TRBV4-2
J gene: TRBJ1-6
CDR3 protein: CASSQDSENSPLHF

V gene: TRBV29-1
J gene: TRBJ2-1
CDR3 protein: CSVEGVGGGSYNEQFF

V gene: TRBV27
J gene: TRBJ1-1
CDR3 protein: CASSCYHRGPNTEAFF

V gene: TRBV28
J gene: TRBJ1-3
CDR3 protein: CASSFIGLSLSGNTIYF

V gene: TRBV12-3/TRBV12-4
J gene: TRBJ2-3
CDR3 protein: CASSPPPGTSGGAPADTQYF

V gene: TRBV12-3/TRBV12-4
J gene: TRBJ2-1
CDR3 protein: CASSWTVNEQFF

V gene: TRBV4-3
J gene: TRBJ1-1
CDR3 protein: CASSQEGMNTEAFF

V gene: TRBV5-1
J gene: TRBJ2-7
CDR3 protein: CASSGRGLGDIPYEQYF

V gene: TRBV7-9
J gene: TRBJ2-5
CDR3 protein: CASSTTSGGASETQYF

V gene: TRBV21-1
J gene: TRBJ2-7
CDR3 protein: CASIFDRTYEQYF

V gene: TRBV1
J gene: TRBJ2-5
CDR3 protein: CTPPGLARETQYF

V gene: TRBV29-1
J gene: TRBJ2-1
CDR3 protein: CSVEGREGRSSYNEQFF

V gene: TRBV5-6
J gene: TRBJ2-1
CDR3 protein: CASSRTSNHEQFF

V gene: TRBV2
J gene: TRBJ2-7
CDR3 protein: CASTLKGGLEEQYF

V gene: TRBV6-2/TRBV6-3
J gene: TRBJ2-5
CDR3 protein: CASSYLQTQYF

V gene: TRBV7-9
J gene: TRBJ1-1
CDR3 protein: CASSLVAGRSNTEAFF

V gene: TRBV20-1
J gene: TRBJ2-1
CDR3 protein: CSARGTGSLAGSSSYNEQLF